Below, 27 T cell receptor beta chains from the same sample are listed, as sequenced in a study of CD8 T cells in Susac syndrome. With random hexamers, reverse transcription was performed on about 0.45 to 1 ug of RNA. TCRdb reprocessed the immunoSEQ multiplex PCR reads with MiXCR, giving one entry per CDR3 protein. The sample lists some 77,000 distinct CDR3 sequences, around 93% occurring once. Input material: CD4+ T cells from PBMCs. The receptors here all came from a human donor with Susac syndrome.

This clonotype was found a few times. The gene calls are TRBV5-1 and TRBJ2-5, with D perhaps matching TRBD1 (5 bases). The CDR3 has 11 amino acids. Trimming took 7 bases from V and 5 from J, leaving 9 bases between them. Germline V CDR1 and CDR2: SGHRS, YFSETQ. The CDR3 DNA is TGCGCCAGCCGTAGGGGTGAGACCCAGTACTTC. It codes for CASRRGETQYF.

The chain recombines TRBV19 with TRBJ2-7; 9 bases fit TRBD1. Germline assignment: CDR1 LNHDA and CDR2 SQIVND (reference sequence). The CDR3 extends over 15 amino acids. Germline trimming cut 7 bases from V and 4 bases from J; bases unmatched to any gene: 11. The CDR3, as DNA: TGTGCCAGTAAAACCCAGGACAGGGGCCTTTACGAGCAGTACTTC. It codes for CASKTQDRGLYEQYF. The entire variable domain, with the rest obtained from reference TRBV19 and TRBJ2-7, is as follows: DGGITQSPKYLFRKEGQNVTLSCEQNLNHDAMYWYRQDPGQGLRLIYYSQIVNDFQKGDIAEGYSVSREKKESFPLTVTSAQKNPTAFYLCASKTQDRGLYEQYFGPGTRLTVT.

V and J are TRBV7-2 and TRBJ2-3, with TRBD1 as a possible D gene (6 bases). Germline CDR1 SGHTA, CDR2 FQGNSA. The length of the CDR3 is 18 residues. Trimming took off 0 bases at V and 5 bases at J, with 21 bases between the two ends. The CDR3 here is CASSLAGVGVRGKDTQYF. As DNA, the CDR3 is TGTGCCAGCAGCTTAGCGGGGGTAGGAGTGAGGGGGAAAGATACGCAGTATTTT.

This clonotype has just a few counts. This CDR3 is CASSPRQGATGEQYF. The CDR3 coding sequence is TGCGCCAGCAGCCCAAGACAGGGGGCTACCGGCGAGCAGTACTTC. This chain connects TRBV4-1 to TRBJ2-7; TRBD1 matches at 10 bases. Germline CDR1 and CDR2: MGHRA and YSYEKL. Unmatched junction bases numbered 9, after V lost 4 bases and J lost 6 bases. There are 15 residues in the CDR3.

The rearrangement uses TRBV14 and TRBJ1-1; perhaps TRBD1 as D (5 bases). CDR3 length: 12 amino acids. V was clipped by 6 bases and J by 4 bases, with 9 bases between them. Germline CDR1 SGHDN, CDR2 FVKESK. The CDR3 DNA reads as TGTGCCAGCAGTGGGGGATTCACTGAAGCTTTCTTT. Its protein product is CASSGGFTEAFF.

The genes are TRBV20-1 and TRBJ2-5; a possible D gene is TRBD2 (5 bases). The CDR3 runs 13 residues. With 2 bases removed from V and 2 bases from J, the gap between germline ends came to 9 bases. Germline-derived CDR1 and CDR2 are DFQATT and SNEGSKA (reference sequence). The CDR3 nucleotides read TGCAGTGCTAGACCGGAGGTTCAAGAGACCCAGTACTTC. Its translation: CSARPEVQETQYF.

CDR3 in amino acids: CASSQVSLGLTKETQYF. CDR3 DNA: TGCGCCAGCAGCCAAGTTTCGCTGGGACTCACTAAAGAGACCCAGTACTTC. The rearrangement uses TRBV4-1 and TRBJ2-5, with D possibly TRBD2 on 6 matching bases. The CDR3 is 17 amino acids. Trimming removed 1 base at V and 3 bases at J, with 18 bases between. CDR1 and CDR2 from the germline V gene are MGHRA and YSYEKL.

This chain uses TRBV24-1 with TRBJ2-5, with a possible D match to TRBD1 (5 bases). Germline V CDR1 and CDR2: KGHDR, SFDVKD. This CDR3 has 14 amino acids. V was cut by 5 bases and J by 4 bases, with 13 bases left in between. The CDR3 loop is CATSGQGFPETQYF. CDR3 DNA sequence: TGTGCCACCAGTGGCCAGGGATTTCCAGAGACCCAGTACTTC.

The V and J genes are TRBV2 and TRBJ2-5; D is possibly TRBD2 (7 bases). V was pared by 1 base and J by 0 bases, with 15 bases between. The CDR3 spans 17 residues. Per germline, CDR1 SNHLY and CDR2 FYNNEI. CDR3 in amino acids: CASSEGFSRGHQETQYF. CDR3 sequence (DNA): TGTGCCAGCAGTGAAGGTTTTTCGCGGGGGCACCAAGAGACCCAGTACTTC.

This chain uses TRBV7-9 with TRBJ2-5; D might be TRBD2 (6 bases). V lost 4 bases and J lost 4, with 19 bases in between. The germline CDR1 and CDR2 sequences are SEHNR and FQNEAQ (reference sequence). The CDR3 runs to 16 residues. Here the CDR3 reads CASSWAGLVQGETQYF. CDR3 bases: TGTGCCAGCAGCTGGGCGGGACTTGTCCAAGGAGAGACCCAGTACTTC.

The rearrangement uses TRBV5-1 and TRBJ2-1, with TRBD1 matching over 9 bases. Trimming removed 4 bases from V and 5 bases from J; junction bases left unmatched: 13. Germline loops: CDR1 SGHRS, CDR2 YFSETQ. The CDR3 consists of 17 residues. CDR3 protein: CASSRTGTGRVDNEQFF. CDR3 DNA: TGCGCCAGCAGCCGTACCGGGACAGGGAGAGTGGACAATGAGCAGTTCTTC.

The J gene is TRBJ1-1, the V gene TRBV20-1, with a tentative D call TRBD1 (6 bases). The CDR3 extends over 16 amino acids. V shed 1 base and J shed 5 bases, with 20 bases lying between them. From germline, CDR1 is DFQATT and CDR2 SNEGSKA (reference sequence). Here the CDR3 DNA reads TGCAGTGCTAGAGGTATCGGGACTTCTAGGGGGACTGAAGCTTTCTTT. It encodes CSARGIGTSRGTEAFF.

In DNA, the CDR3 is TGTGCCAGCAGCTTGGCCAGGGGAGGCGAAAAACTGTTTTTT. It translates to CASSLARGGEKLFF. The V and J genes are TRBV5-4 and TRBJ1-4; D perhaps matches TRBD1 (6 bases). The V end was cut by 0 bases, the J end by 8 bases, with 11 bases between. CDR3 length: 14 residues. CDR1 and CDR2 from the germline V gene are SGHNT and YYREEE (reference sequence).

V usage is TRBV7-9 and J usage is TRBJ1-6, with D uncertain. Germline CDR1 SEHNR, CDR2 FQNEAQ (reference sequence). The V end was cut by 2 bases, the J end by 7 bases, with 12 bases between. The CDR3 runs to 15 residues. In DNA form, the CDR3 reads TGTGCCAGCAGCTTACAGGCGCAACCCAATTCACCCCTCCACTTT. Its translation is CASSLQAQPNSPLHF.

The V gene is TRBV5-6, the J gene TRBJ2-1, with TRBD2 as a possible D gene (6 bases). Germline-derived CDR1 and CDR2 are SGHDT and YYEEEE. This CDR3 has 14 amino acids. V was shortened by 3 bases and J by 5 bases, with 12 bases between the two germline ends. This chain's CDR3 is CASSSRIADNEQFF. The CDR3 coding sequence is TGTGCCAGCAGCTCCAGAATAGCGGACAATGAGCAGTTCTTC.

The V and J genes are TRBV12-3 or TRBV12-4 and TRBJ2-3; 8 nucleotides match TRBD2. The V gene end was trimmed by 3 bases and the J gene end by 6 bases; junction bases not matched to a gene: 8. This CDR3 has 15 amino acids. CDR3 amino acids: CASSLGLGKGDTQYF. CDR3 nucleotide sequence: TGTGCCAGCAGTTTGGGACTAGGCAAGGGGGATACGCAGTATTTT.

V usage is TRBV7-3 and J usage is TRBJ2-5, with D possibly TRBD2 on 5 matching bases. Between the trimmed V and J ends, which lost 5 bases and 5 bases, there was a span of 12 bases. This CDR3 contains 13 residues. Germline CDR1 is SGHTA and CDR2 is FQGTGA. The CDR3 here is CASSPAGAETQYF. DNA for the CDR3: TGTGCCAGCAGCCCGGCGGGTGCCGAGACCCAGTACTTC.

The rearrangement uses TRBV9 and TRBJ1-6; TRBD1 might be the D (5 bases). The CDR3 length is 17 residues. Germline V gene sequence: CDR1 SGDLS, CDR2 YYNGEE. The V gene lost 3 bases and the J gene lost 4 bases, with 17 bases spanning the gap. The CDR3, as DNA: TGTGCCAGCAGCGAACTCCCGGGCGGGGGGTATAATTCACCCCTCCACTTT. Its protein is CASSELPGGGYNSPLHF.

V gene TRBV14 combines with J gene TRBJ1-3, with no clear D. This CDR3 is built from 14 residues. CDR1 is SGHDN, CDR2 FVKESK, per germline. V was clipped by 4 bases and J by 1 base, with 8 bases between them. The CDR3 region is CASSPTLSGNTIYF. In nucleotides, the CDR3 is TGTGCCAGCAGCCCGACTCTTTCTGGAAACACCATATATTTT.

For the CDR3, the DNA is TGTGCCAGCAGCCTCGGGACTACCCGAAGCCTTTACGAGCAGTACTTC. Encoded protein: CASSLGTTRSLYEQYF. The chain recombines TRBV5-4 with TRBJ2-7; 7 nucleotides line up with TRBD2. The CDR3 consists of 16 residues. The junction had 14 bases not matched to a gene; V was cut back by 4 bases and J by 4 bases. CDR1 is SGHNT, CDR2 YYREEE, per germline (reference sequence).

CDR3 amino acids: CASSPGTGGREQYF. The CDR3, as DNA: TGTGCCAGCAGCCCCGGGACAGGGGGCCGGGAGCAGTACTTC. The rearrangement links TRBV13 to TRBJ2-7; 12 bases match TRBD1. The CDR3 has 14 amino acids. Germline CDR1 and CDR2: PRHDT and FYEKMQ (reference sequence). J lost 7 bases, V lost 5 bases, and 6 bases had no gene match.

The chain recombines TRBV5-1 with TRBJ2-3; D may be TRBD2 (7 bases). The CDR3 covers 15 residues. V was cut by 2 bases and J by 5 bases, with 15 bases left in between. CDR1 is SGHRS, CDR2 YFSETQ, per germline. CDR3 protein: CASSFPAGAGDTQYF. CDR3 DNA: TGCGCCAGCAGCTTCCCGGCGGGGGCGGGAGATACGCAGTATTTT. Based on the CDR3 plus reference TRBV5-1 and TRBJ2-3, the full variable domain is KAGVTQTPRYLIKTRGQQVTLSCSPISGHRSVSWYQQTPGQGLQFLFEYFSETQRNKGNFPGRFSGRQFSNSRSEMNVSTLELGDSALYLCASSFPAGAGDTQYFGPGTRLTVL.

J is TRBJ1-6 and V is TRBV20-1; D might be TRBD1 (5 bases). Germline V lookup: CDR1 DFQATT, CDR2 SNEGSKA (reference sequence). The CDR3 runs 12 residues. Deletions cut 5 bases from V and 13 bases from J, with 15 bases between. CDR3 coding DNA: TGCAGTGCTTATGGGGGGGGAAGGCCCCTCCACTTT. Translation: CSAYGGGRPLHF.

This rearrangement joins TRBV20-1 to TRBJ1-5, with 11 nucleotides matching TRBD1. V dropped 2 bases and J dropped 0; count of bases not matched to a gene: 9. This CDR3 is 18 amino acids long. The germline V gene has CDR1 DFQATT and CDR2 SNEGSKA (reference sequence). The CDR3 DNA sequence: TGCAGTGCTAGATCCGGGACAGGGGGTTCCGGTAGCAATCAGCCCCAGCATTTT. It translates to CSARSGTGGSGSNQPQHF.

This clonotype was seen a single time. V usage is TRBV6-4 and J usage is TRBJ1-3; D is uncertain. Germline values: CDR1 MRHNA, CDR2 SNTAGT. Trimming stripped 0 bases from V and 0 bases from J, with 33 bases between. This CDR3 contains 24 residues. The CDR3, as DNA: TGTGCCAGCAGTGACTCGAGAGGAACGGGCAAAGGTCCTTACAGAGTCGTCTCTGGAAACACCATATATTTT. Translated, it gives CASSDSRGTGKGPYRVVSGNTIYF.

The chain recombines TRBV7-2 with TRBJ2-7, with TRBD2 as a possible D gene (5 bases). The CDR3 loop spans 14 amino acids. V dropped 5 bases and J dropped 9 bases, with 20 bases sitting between them. In germline, CDR1 is SGHTA, CDR2 FQGNSA. The CDR3 nucleotides read TGTGCCAGCAGCCAAAGAACGGACGGGATCGGGCAGTACTTC. Its translation is CASSQRTDGIGQYF.

This clonotype was found once. V is TRBV12-3 or TRBV12-4 and J is TRBJ1-5; D is unclear. V dropped 6 bases and J dropped 0 bases, with 15 bases sitting between them. The CDR3 spans 16 residues. The CDR3 reads CASRDKLGDSNQPQHF. CDR3 coding DNA: TGTGCCAGCAGAGATAAACTAGGCGATAGCAATCAGCCCCAGCATTTT.